Listed here are 30 T cell receptor beta chains from one sample, sequenced in a study of T cell changes during pregnancy in multiple sclerosis. Sequencing used immunoSEQ multiplex PCR; TCRdb keeps in-frame clones, though not all of them. Of roughly 49,000 clones listed, just over 90% are singletons. This material consisted of CD8+ T cells from peripheral blood mononuclear cells, taken after pregnancy. These receptors were obtained from a female donor with multiple sclerosis, enrolled in a pregnancy study.

The CDR3 spells CASSPSGLGADTQYF. The CDR3 DNA sequence: TGTGCCAGCAGCCCTAGCGGGTTGGGAGCGGATACGCAGTATTTT. This chain uses TRBV7-3 with TRBJ2-3; 8 bases agree with TRBD2. In germline, CDR1 is SGHTA, CDR2 FQGTGA. With V trimmed by 5 bases and J by 6 bases, 10 bases remained unmatched. The CDR3 runs to 15 residues.

The rearrangement uses TRBV27 and TRBJ2-7; 7 bases align to TRBD1. V gave up 8 bases and J gave up 3 bases; unmatched junction bases: 10. CDR3 size: 14 residues. CDR1 and CDR2 from the germline V gene are MNHEY and SMNVEV (reference sequence). CDR3 protein: CASGRGPTIYEQYF. The CDR3 bases are TGTGCCAGCGGAAGGGGGCCCACAATCTACGAGCAGTACTTC.

This clone was seen a single time. The chain combines TRBV19 with TRBJ1-5; D remains ambiguous. The CDR3 extends over 16 amino acids. Germline lookup yields CDR1 LNHDA and CDR2 SQIVND (reference sequence). Deletions cut 4 bases from V and 9 bases from J, with 22 bases between. DNA for the CDR3: TGTGCCAGTAGTAAAGCTCCCCTGAGACTGGAAGGGCCCCAGCATTTT. Protein: CASSKAPLRLEGPQHF.

This clone was recorded a few times. The chain combines TRBV19 with TRBJ1-5; D perhaps matches TRBD1 (5 bases). CDR3 length equals 13 residues. Germline CDR1 LNHDA, CDR2 SQIVND (reference sequence). V was shortened by 3 bases and J by 6 bases, with 9 bases between the two germline ends. As DNA, the CDR3 is TGTGCCAGTAGTATTTCGGGGGGTCAGCCCCAGCATTTT. It yields the protein CASSISGGQPQHF.

This chain uses TRBV10-3 with TRBJ2-7; TRBD2 matches 10 bases. Germline CDR1 reads ENHRY; CDR2 reads SYGVKD. V shed 0 bases, J shed 4 bases, and the junction held 6 bases outside the gene matches. This CDR3 is 16 amino acids long. CDR3 DNA sequence: TGTGCCATCAGTGAGTCGGTAGCGGGAGGCTCGTACGAGCAGTACTTC. As protein: CAISESVAGGSYEQYF.

The V gene is TRBV29-1, the J gene TRBJ2-7; D is undetermined. CDR1 is SQVTM and CDR2 is ANQGSEA in the germline V gene. The length of the CDR3 is 11 residues. Trimming cost V 5 bases and J 2 bases, with 7 bases left between them. For the CDR3, the DNA is TGCAGCGTTCCTGTTCCCTACGAGCAGTACTTC. This sequence encodes CSVPVPYEQYF.

The rearrangement uses TRBV27 and TRBJ2-3; possibly TRBD2 for D (6 bases). The germline gives CDR1 MNHEY, CDR2 SMNVEV (reference sequence). The CDR3 extends over 13 amino acids. The germline V and J ends were trimmed by 7 bases and 2 bases, with 10 bases remaining between them. The CDR3 protein is CASTGLSTDTQYF. In DNA form, the CDR3 reads TGTGCCAGCACGGGACTGTCCACAGATACGCAGTATTTT.

V gene TRBV27 combines with J gene TRBJ2-7, with TRBD1 matching over 10 bases. Germline loops: CDR1 MNHEY, CDR2 SMNVEV (reference sequence). The length of the CDR3 is 17 residues. The V and J ends lost 1 base and 7 bases, in that order; junction bases with no gene match: 13. CDR3: CASSLYFVGQGTEEQYF. CDR3 DNA: TGTGCCAGCAGTTTATATTTTGTGGGACAGGGGACAGAAGAGCAGTACTTC.

The chain links TRBV7-9 to TRBJ2-7; TRBD1 is a possible D gene (7 bases). CDR1 is SEHNR and CDR2 is FQNEAQ in the germline V gene (reference sequence). V was shortened by 5 bases and J by 0 bases, with 17 bases between the two germline ends. The CDR3 runs to 16 residues. This CDR3 reads CASSPSLRGASYEQYF. CDR3 DNA: TGTGCCAGCAGCCCTAGTCTCAGGGGGGCCTCCTACGAGCAGTACTTC.

The chain recombines TRBV5-1 with TRBJ2-7, with D maybe TRBD2 (5 bases). Trimming removed 3 bases from V and 0 bases from J, with 13 bases in between. This CDR3 has 15 amino acids. CDR1 is SGHRS, CDR2 YFSETQ, per germline. CDR3 nucleotide sequence: TGCGCCAGCAGCTGGACTCAAGGGCCCTCCTACGAGCAGTACTTC. Translation gives CASSWTQGPSYEQYF.

A single count supports this clone. CDR3 DNA: TGTGCCAGCAGTTGGGGGGACACCATATATTTT. Amino acid sequence: CASSWGDTIYF. The genes are TRBV28 and TRBJ1-3; D is possibly TRBD1 (5 bases). This CDR3 has 11 amino acids. Per the germline V gene, CDR1 is MDHEN and CDR2 is SYDVKM. V gave up 4 bases and J gave up 8 bases, with 6 bases separating them.

V gene TRBV13 combines with J gene TRBJ1-2, with 10 bases identical to TRBD1. This CDR3 region has 13 residues. V dropped 10 bases and J dropped 6; count of bases not matched to a gene: 8. The germline V gene encodes CDR1 PRHDT and CDR2 FYEKMQ (reference sequence). The DNA for the CDR3 is TGTGCCACTCCGGGACAGGGGTCCCATGGCTACACCTTC. Amino acid sequence: CATPGQGSHGYTF.

The chain joins TRBV6-6 to TRBJ1-6; tentatively, D is TRBD1 (5 bases). The V gene's germline CDR1 is MNHNY and CDR2 SVGAGI (reference sequence). The CDR3 is made up of 14 amino acids. The germline V and J ends were trimmed by 2 bases and 8 bases, with 10 bases remaining between them. The CDR3 bases are TGTGCCAGCAGTTACCTGACAGTTGATTCACCCCTCCACTTT. Its translation is CASSYLTVDSPLHF.

The rearrangement joins TRBV4-1 to TRBJ2-7; perhaps TRBD2 as D (6 bases). CDR3 length equals 13 residues. Germline values: CDR1 MGHRA, CDR2 YSYEKL. The ends were cut back, 5 bases at V and 1 base at J, with 9 bases in the middle. CDR3 nucleotide sequence: TGCGCCAGCAGCAAGGGACTTTCCTACGAGCAGTACTTC. Protein: CASSKGLSYEQYF.

The chain recombines TRBV11-3 with TRBJ2-7; 7 bases agree with TRBD2. The germline gives CDR1 SGHNT, CDR2 YENEEA. The ends lost 4 bases at V and 3 bases at J; junction bases unmatched: 3. The CDR3 runs to 13 residues. CDR3 amino acids: CASSSGTNYEQYF. CDR3 DNA: TGTGCCAGCAGCTCCGGGACTAACTACGAGCAGTACTTC.

This chain joins TRBV11-2 and TRBJ2-1, with TRBD2 matching 7 bases. After removal of 5 bases from V and 4 bases from J, the junction contained 8 bases not matched to a gene. The CDR3 loop spans 15 amino acids. Germline V CDR1 and CDR2: SGHAT, FQNNGV. The CDR3 coding sequence is TGTGCCAGCAGCCCCTGGGCGGGAGAATACAATGAGCAGTTCTTC. Translated, it gives CASSPWAGEYNEQFF.

The chain carries TRBV11-2 and TRBJ2-6, with D maybe TRBD2 (6 bases). Germline CDR1 is SGHAT and CDR2 is FQNNGV. V was trimmed by 0 bases and J by 0 bases, leaving 15 bases between them. The CDR3 is 19 amino acids. The CDR3 DNA sequence: TGTGCCAGCAGCTTAGAGGGCGGACTACTACTCTCTGGGGCCAACGTCCTGACTTTC. Translation gives CASSLEGGLLLSGANVLTF.

V is TRBV4-2 and J is TRBJ2-7, with 8 positions matching TRBD2. Germline lookup yields CDR1 LGHNA and CDR2 YNFKEQ. V lost 8 bases, J lost 4 bases, and 10 bases stayed unmatched. This CDR3 is built from 14 residues. This CDR3 is CASSEAGEIYEQYF. CDR3 nucleotide sequence: TGTGCCAGCTCCGAAGCGGGAGAAATTTACGAGCAGTACTTC.

The chain carries TRBV19 and TRBJ1-1, with D possibly being TRBD1 (5 bases). Per the germline V gene, CDR1 is LNHDA and CDR2 is SQIVND (reference sequence). The V end lost 2 bases, the J end lost 1 base, and 11 bases lay between the germline ends. The CDR3 runs to 15 residues. The chain's CDR3 is CASSIPHRRNTEAFF. DNA for the CDR3: TGTGCCAGTAGTATACCCCACAGGAGGAACACTGAAGCTTTCTTT.

The gene calls are TRBV30 and TRBJ1-1; 9 nucleotides agree with TRBD1. Germline loops: CDR1 GTSNPN, CDR2 SVGIG (reference sequence). The CDR3 length is 14 residues. V lost 3 bases and J lost 4; bases outside the gene matches: 6. CDR3 DNA: TGTGCCTGGAGCACCGGGACAGGGCGCACTGAAGCTTTCTTT. Translation gives CAWSTGTGRTEAFF.

The CDR3: CASSLSAGGVEQYF. The CDR3 DNA follows: TGTGCCAGCAGTTTATCGGCGGGGGGCGTTGAGCAGTACTTC. V gene TRBV27 combines with J gene TRBJ2-7; 8 nucleotides line up with TRBD2. The CDR3 consists of 14 residues. V was clipped by 0 bases and J by 7 bases; unmatched bases: 5. Germline CDR1 is MNHEY and CDR2 is SMNVEV (reference sequence).

The CDR3 loop is CASSMAGSYEQYF. CDR3 coding DNA: TGTGCCAGTAGTATGGCGGGATCCTACGAGCAGTACTTC. The V call is TRBV19, the J call TRBJ2-7, with TRBD2 as a possible D gene (6 bases). The V gene lost 3 bases and the J gene lost 1 base, with 7 bases spanning the gap. The CDR3 totals 13 residues. Germline CDR1 reads LNHDA; CDR2 reads SQIVND (reference sequence). Drawing the rest from reference TRBV19 and TRBJ2-7, the complete variable domain is DGGITQSPKYLFRKEGQNVTLSCEQNLNHDAMYWYRQDPGQGLRLIYYSQIVNDFQKGDIAEGYSVSREKKESFPLTVTSAQKNPTAFYLCASSMAGSYEQYFGPGTRLTVT.

Worth noting for this clone: The sample contains more than one DNA sequence encoding this CDR3. The V gene is TRBV25-1, the J gene TRBJ2-3; 7 bases fit TRBD1. The V segment lost 2 bases and the J segment 2 bases; nucleotides outside the gene matches: 7. This CDR3 spans 16 amino acids. Germline V gives CDR1 MGHDK, CDR2 SYGVNS. The CDR3: CASSEEVTGSTDTQYF. The CDR3 nucleotides are TGTGCCAGCAGTGAAGAGGTGACAGGGTCCACAGATACGCAGTATTTT.

The chain uses TRBV7-6 and TRBJ2-1; D might be TRBD1 (5 bases). V lost 1 base and J lost 6, with 22 bases in between. Germline lookup yields CDR1 SGHVS and CDR2 FNYEAQ. The CDR3 sequence is 18 residues long. CDR3: CASSLDTGLNSYFNEQFF. CDR3 DNA sequence: TGTGCCAGCAGCTTAGACACAGGTCTAAATTCCTACTTCAATGAGCAGTTCTTC.

The rearrangement links TRBV29-1 to TRBJ1-2, with D perhaps matching TRBD1 (6 bases). The CDR3 covers 14 residues. V lost 6 bases and J lost 3, with 17 bases in between. Germline values: CDR1 SQVTM, CDR2 ANQGSEA. This CDR3 is CSVVNWAGDYGYTF. CDR3 DNA: TGCAGCGTGGTTAACTGGGCAGGGGACTATGGCTACACCTTC.

This sequence joins TRBV10-3 and TRBJ1-4; 10 nucleotides match TRBD1. Trimming at V came to 2 bases and at J to 7 bases, leaving 4 bases not matched to a gene. This CDR3 is 15 amino acids long. CDR1 is ENHRY, CDR2 SYGVKD, per germline. CDR3 residues: CAISEPGTGAEKLFF. The CDR3 region has the DNA TGTGCCATCAGTGAGCCCGGGACAGGGGCTGAAAAACTGTTTTTT.

CDR3: CASSETSGFTDTQYF. CDR3 DNA sequence: TGTGCCAGCAGTGAGACTAGCGGTTTCACAGATACGCAGTATTTT. The chain has TRBV6-4 and TRBJ2-3; 9 bases line up with TRBD2. CDR1 and CDR2 from the germline V gene are MRHNA and SNTAGT. This CDR3 has 15 amino acids. V shed 3 bases and J 2 bases; nucleotides not matched to a gene: 3.

In this sample, this clone is large. This sequence joins TRBV6-6 and TRBJ2-7, with TRBD1 as a possible D gene (6 bases). The germline CDR1 and CDR2 sequences are MNHNY and SVGAGI (reference sequence). Deletions cut 7 bases from V and 4 bases from J, with 14 bases between. CDR3 size: 13 residues. The DNA for the CDR3 is TGTGCCAGCAACTCAGGGGAAGCATACGAGCAGTACTTC. Translated: CASNSGEAYEQYF.

This chain connects TRBV7-8 to TRBJ1-1; D is perhaps TRBD1 (6 bases). CDR1 SGHVS and CDR2 FQNEAQ come from the germline V gene. The CDR3 totals 12 residues. V was pared by 4 bases and J by 4 bases, with 7 bases between. CDR3 residues: CASSSGVTEAFF. The CDR3 DNA sequence: TGTGCCAGCAGCTCAGGGGTCACTGAAGCTTTCTTT.

This rearrangement joins TRBV7-9 to TRBJ2-7; a weak D match, TRBD2 (5 bases). Germline V lookup: CDR1 SEHNR, CDR2 FQNEAQ (reference sequence). V was trimmed by 1 base and J by 7 bases, leaving 14 bases between them. This CDR3 comprises 14 residues. CDR3 loop: CASSLVDGSEEQYF. The CDR3 DNA sequence: TGTGCCAGCAGCTTAGTAGATGGGAGTGAGGAGCAGTACTTC.